What follows are 26 T cell receptor beta chains derived from one specimen sequenced in a study of T cell responses to AZD1222 COVID-19 vaccine. Method: immunoSEQ multiplex PCR; TCRdb's copy keeps in-frame clones and lacks some. This table has over 95,000 clones, around 88% appearing once. This material consisted of peripheral blood, taken on day 0 of AZD1222 vaccination. The receptors originated from an adult in good health.

This chain's CDR3 is CASSPPGGTDTQYF. The CDR3 bases are TGTGCCAGCAGTCCCCCGGGTGGCACAGATACGCAGTATTTT. This chain links TRBV27 with TRBJ2-3; D ambiguous. The CDR3 extends over 14 amino acids. Trimming cost V 5 bases and J 1 base, with 10 bases left between them. Per the germline V gene, CDR1 is MNHEY and CDR2 is SMNVEV (reference sequence).

The chain recombines TRBV5-1 with TRBJ2-1; 12 nucleotides agree with TRBD2. The V and J ends lost 6 bases and 6 bases, in that order; junction bases with no gene match: 10. The CDR3 runs 16 residues. Germline-derived CDR1 and CDR2 are SGHRS and YFSETQ. CDR3 nucleotides: TGCGCCAGCACCCCAAATCTAGCGGGAGGGGGCAATGAGCAGTTCTTC. It encodes CASTPNLAGGGNEQFF.

J is TRBJ2-2 and V is TRBV9; D is unclear. Looked up from germline, CDR1 is SGDLS and CDR2 is YYNGEE. The CDR3 has 13 amino acids. Trimming shortened V by 0 bases and J by 7 bases, and 7 bases separated the two germline ends. The CDR3 is CASSVEVIGELFF. The CDR3 region has the DNA TGTGCCAGCAGCGTAGAAGTGATCGGGGAGCTGTTTTTT. The whole variable domain, filled in from reference TRBV9 and TRBJ2-2, reads DSGVTQTPKHLITATGQRVTLRCSPRSGDLSVYWYQQSLDQGLQFLIQYYNGEERAKGNILERFSAQQFPDLHSELNLSSLELGDSALYFCASSVEVIGELFFGEGSRLTVL.

This clone appeared a few times. The chain employs TRBV5-1 and TRBJ2-7; 9 bases map to TRBD2. Looked up from germline, CDR1 is SGHRS and CDR2 is YFSETQ. V dropped 2 bases and J dropped 2; count of bases not matched to a gene: 5. The CDR3 has 15 amino acids. DNA of the CDR3: TGCGCCAGCAGCTTTTTTGCTAGCGGGACCTACGAGCAGTACTTC. Translating it yields CASSFFASGTYEQYF.

In its sample, this clone was seen once. The chain links TRBV9 to TRBJ2-1; 12 positions agree with TRBD2. Germline CDR1 SGDLS, CDR2 YYNGEE. Unmatched junction bases numbered 3, after V lost 2 bases and J lost 6 bases. CDR3 length: 15 residues. CDR3 in DNA: TGTGCCAGCAGCGTGGGACTAGCGGGCCCCAATGAGCAGTTCTTC. Its translation is CASSVGLAGPNEQFF.

V usage is TRBV11-2 and J usage is TRBJ2-5, with 7 bases fitting TRBD2. The V gene's germline CDR1 is SGHAT and CDR2 FQNNGV. This CDR3 has 15 residues. V trimming: 5 bases; J trimming: 3 bases; junction bases outside the gene matches: 9. CDR3 loop: CASSPRRAGEETQYF. In DNA, the CDR3 is TGTGCCAGCAGCCCGCGACGCGCGGGGGAAGAGACCCAGTACTTC.

The sample holds a few counts of this clone. The J gene is TRBJ2-3, the V gene TRBV24-1; a possible D gene is TRBD2 (6 bases). The V end lost 5 bases, the J end lost 1 base, and 15 bases lay between the germline ends. The length of the CDR3 is 16 residues. The germline V gene has CDR1 KGHDR and CDR2 SFDVKD. CDR3 sequence: CATSGREVAGTDTQYF. CDR3 coding DNA: TGTGCCACCAGTGGCCGAGAGGTAGCGGGCACAGATACGCAGTATTTT.

The CDR3 is CASNESPHQHF. In DNA form, the CDR3 reads TGTGCCAGCAATGAGTCCCCCCACCAGCATTTT. The V and J genes are TRBV28 and TRBJ1-5; D not resolved. The CDR3 length is 11 residues. Germline V gives CDR1 MDHEN, CDR2 SYDVKM. V gave up 7 bases and J gave up 12 bases, with 13 bases separating them.

The table lists this clone with a count of one. The rearrangement joins TRBV4-1 to TRBJ1-1; D is possibly TRBD1 (6 bases). V shed 3 bases and J shed 3 bases, with 11 bases lying between them. Germline lookup yields CDR1 MGHRA and CDR2 YSYEKL. The CDR3 is made up of 14 amino acids. The CDR3 reads CASSHSGEDTEAFF. In DNA, the CDR3 is TGCGCCAGCAGCCATTCAGGGGAGGACACTGAAGCTTTCTTT.

DNA of the CDR3: TGTGCCAGCAGCTTAAGGACAGCAAACACCGGGGAGCTGTTTTTT. It encodes CASSLRTANTGELFF. The rearrangement uses TRBV7-9 and TRBJ2-2; TRBD1 is a possible D gene (6 bases). The CDR3 extends over 15 amino acids. With 2 bases removed from V and 2 bases from J, the gap between germline ends came to 9 bases. Germline CDR1 and CDR2: SEHNR and FQNEAQ (reference sequence).

The J gene is TRBJ1-5, the V gene TRBV28; 10 bases are a match to TRBD1. The CDR3 spans 15 residues. The J segment lost 7 bases and the V segment lost 1 base, leaving 4 bases of the junction unmatched. Germline loops: CDR1 MDHEN, CDR2 SYDVKM. The CDR3 DNA reads TGTGCCAGCAGTTTATATGTGACAGGGGGCCAGCCCCAGCATTTT. This translates into CASSLYVTGGQPQHF.

This sequence joins TRBV7-9 and TRBJ2-3; weak D call: TRBD2 (5 bases). There are 16 residues in the CDR3. Trimming took off 1 base at V and 2 bases at J, with 13 bases between the two ends. The germline V gene has CDR1 SEHNR and CDR2 FQNEAQ (reference sequence). The DNA of the CDR3 is TGTGCCAGCAGCTTAGGCGGCGGGCACGACACAGATACGCAGTATTTT. Protein sequence: CASSLGGGHDTDTQYF.

This clone was found a few times. The J gene is TRBJ2-7, the V gene TRBV6-4; D might be TRBD1 (6 bases). CDR3 length equals 13 residues. CDR1 is MRHNA, CDR2 SNTAGT, per germline. V was shortened by 5 bases and J by 2 bases, with 10 bases between the two germline ends. CDR3 loop: CASSLGATYEQYF. CDR3 coding DNA: TGTGCCAGCAGTTTGGGGGCAACCTACGAGCAGTACTTC.

The chain couples TRBV7-6 to TRBJ1-1; TRBD1 might be the D (5 bases). The CDR3 is made up of 15 amino acids. The germline gives CDR1 SGHVS, CDR2 FNYEAQ. V was trimmed by 1 base and J by 7 bases, leaving 16 bases between them. Written as DNA, the CDR3 is TGTGCCAGCAGCTTAGTCAGTGGATCGGGGGTTGAAGCTTTCTTT. Amino acids: CASSLVSGSGVEAFF. Supplemented by reference TRBV7-6 and TRBJ1-1, the full variable domain reads GAGVSQSPRYKVTKRGQDVALRCDPISGHVSLYWYRQALGQGPEFLTYFNYEAQQDKSGLPNDRFSAERPEGSISTLTIQRTEQRDSAMYRCASSLVSGSGVEAFFGQGTRLTVV.

In this sample, this clone turned up once. This chain links TRBV5-1 with TRBJ2-3, with D perhaps TRBD1 (6 bases). Looked up from germline, CDR1 is SGHRS and CDR2 is YFSETQ. Trimming removed 4 bases at V and 2 bases at J, with 11 bases between. This CDR3 is built from 14 residues. CDR3 bases: TGCGCCAGCAGCCAGGGGCTGGTCACAGATACGCAGTATTTT. It yields the protein CASSQGLVTDTQYF.

This chain links TRBV5-1 with TRBJ2-7; 7 nucleotides align to TRBD1. The J segment lost 2 bases and the V segment lost 4 bases, leaving 6 bases of the junction unmatched. This CDR3 has 14 amino acids. Germline V gives CDR1 SGHRS, CDR2 YFSETQ. For the CDR3, the DNA is TGCGCCAGCAGCAACGTCCAGGGGGCCTACGAGCAGTACTTC. Translating gives CASSNVQGAYEQYF.

The chain is built from TRBV28 and TRBJ1-2, with 7 bases matching TRBD1. The V segment lost 3 bases and the J segment 0 bases; nucleotides outside the gene matches: 4. The CDR3 length is 15 residues. Germline V gene data show CDR1 as MDHEN and CDR2 as SYDVKM. The CDR3 sequence: CASSLQTGSNYGYTF. CDR3 DNA: TGTGCCAGCAGTTTGCAGACAGGGTCTAACTATGGCTACACCTTC.

This rearrangement joins TRBV24-1 to TRBJ2-1; TRBD2 might be the D (5 bases). This CDR3 has 16 amino acids. The V and J ends lost 7 bases and 1 base respectively, with 16 bases between them. Germline CDR1 is KGHDR and CDR2 is SFDVKD. CDR3 coding DNA: TGTGCCACCAGCAGTCACCTAGCTAAATCCTACAATGAGCAGTTCTTC. This codes for CATSSHLAKSYNEQFF.

The rearrangement uses TRBV19 and TRBJ2-7, with D perhaps TRBD1 (6 bases). This CDR3 is built from 16 residues. V dropped 7 bases and J dropped 0 bases, with 19 bases sitting between them. In germline, CDR1 is LNHDA, CDR2 SQIVND (reference sequence). In DNA form, the CDR3 reads TGTGCCAGTAAGCCCGTCGCAGGGGAATCCTCCTACGAGCAGTACTTC. Encoded protein: CASKPVAGESSYEQYF.

V usage is TRBV28 and J usage is TRBJ1-5; D is possibly TRBD1 (5 bases). The V gene's germline CDR1 is MDHEN and CDR2 SYDVKM. V lost 6 bases and J lost 6, with 21 bases in between. The CDR3 has 16 residues. The CDR3 reads CASSRVKGTGSQPQHF. CDR3 bases: TGTGCCAGCAGCCGGGTAAAAGGGACCGGCAGTCAGCCCCAGCATTTT.

The V gene is TRBV7-8, the J gene TRBJ2-5; 10 bases map to TRBD1. Trimming removed 5 bases from V and 4 bases from J; junction bases left unmatched: 4. Per germline, CDR1 SGHVS and CDR2 FQNEAQ. The CDR3 spans 14 residues. CDR3 residues: CASSHRTGGETQYF. As DNA, the CDR3 is TGTGCCAGCAGCCACCGGACAGGGGGAGAGACCCAGTACTTC.

The gene calls are TRBV6-5 and TRBJ2-1; 12 bases agree with TRBD2. This CDR3 is built from 14 residues. V trimming: 6 bases; J trimming: 7 bases; junction bases outside the gene matches: 4. Germline assignment: CDR1 MNHEY and CDR2 SVGAGI. Written as DNA, the CDR3 is TGTGCCAGCAGAACCGGGACTAGCGGGAATGAGCAGTTCTTC. As protein: CASRTGTSGNEQFF.

The rearrangement joins TRBV28 to TRBJ2-7; TRBD2 matches 9 bases. CDR1 and CDR2 from the germline V gene are MDHEN and SYDVKM. The CDR3 covers 16 residues. V shed 6 bases, J shed 3 bases, and the junction held 12 bases outside the gene matches. The CDR3 DNA reads as TGTGCCAGCAGCAAAACCTTAGCGGGAGCGAACTACGAGCAGTACTTC. It specifies CASSKTLAGANYEQYF.

The rearrangement uses TRBV7-9 and TRBJ1-5; possibly TRBD1 for D (6 bases). The CDR3 runs to 17 residues. Germline V CDR1 and CDR2: SEHNR, FQNEAQ (reference sequence). Between the trimmed V and J ends, which lost 3 bases and 6 bases, there was a span of 21 bases. The CDR3 spells CASSLGAGGQLSQPQHF. CDR3 bases: TGTGCCAGCAGCTTGGGGGCCGGGGGGCAGCTGAGTCAGCCCCAGCATTTT.

The chain carries TRBV7-9 and TRBJ2-7; the D is unclear. The germline CDR1 and CDR2 sequences are SEHNR and FQNEAQ (reference sequence). V lost 4 bases and J lost 6, with 13 bases in between. The CDR3 is 13 amino acids. CDR3 sequence reads: CASSSFGVAEQYF. The CDR3 coding sequence is TGTGCCAGCAGCTCCTTTGGGGTTGCCGAGCAGTACTTC.

V usage is TRBV7-2 and J usage is TRBJ2-7; a possible D gene is TRBD2 (6 bases). The CDR3 runs to 14 residues. Germline assignment: CDR1 SGHTA and CDR2 FQGNSA. Deletions cut 7 bases from V and 0 bases from J, with 13 bases between. The CDR3 loop reads CASKDYLNSYEQYF. The DNA for the CDR3 is TGTGCCAGCAAGGACTACCTTAACTCCTACGAGCAGTACTTC.